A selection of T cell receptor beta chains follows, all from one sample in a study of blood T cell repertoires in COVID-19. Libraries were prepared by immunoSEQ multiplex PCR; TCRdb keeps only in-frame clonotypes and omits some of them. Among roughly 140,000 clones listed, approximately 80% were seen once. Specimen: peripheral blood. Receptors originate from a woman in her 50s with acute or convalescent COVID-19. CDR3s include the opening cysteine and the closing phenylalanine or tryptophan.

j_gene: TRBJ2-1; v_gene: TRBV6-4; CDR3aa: CASSASGLYNEQFF
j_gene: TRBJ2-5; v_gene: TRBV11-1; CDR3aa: CASSPKLGGETQYF
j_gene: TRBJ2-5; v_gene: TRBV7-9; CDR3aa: CASSLPGQETQYF
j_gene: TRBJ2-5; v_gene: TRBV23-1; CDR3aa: CASSHPRALAAEETQYF
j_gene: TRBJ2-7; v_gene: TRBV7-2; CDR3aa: CASSLQELAGNEQYF
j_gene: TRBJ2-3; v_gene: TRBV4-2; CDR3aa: CASSQVERGSADTQYF
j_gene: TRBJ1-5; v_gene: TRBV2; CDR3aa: CASSDGQPQHF
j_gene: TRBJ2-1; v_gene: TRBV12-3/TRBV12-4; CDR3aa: CASSSRANEQFF
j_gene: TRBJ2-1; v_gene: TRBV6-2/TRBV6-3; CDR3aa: CASSVGGNSYNEQFF
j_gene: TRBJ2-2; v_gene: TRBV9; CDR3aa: CASSVEGLFGTGTGELFF
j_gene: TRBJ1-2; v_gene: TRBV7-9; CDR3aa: CASSLAEGKGGYTF
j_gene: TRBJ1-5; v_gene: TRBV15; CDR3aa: CATSTVRQANQPQHF
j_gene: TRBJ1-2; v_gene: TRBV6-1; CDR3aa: CASSALPGGQGYGYTF
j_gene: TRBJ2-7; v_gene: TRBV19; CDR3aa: CASSILGADEQYF
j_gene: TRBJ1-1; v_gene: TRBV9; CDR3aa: CASSVGRAGDTEAFF
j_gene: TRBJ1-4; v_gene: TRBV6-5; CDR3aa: CASRTGEKLFF
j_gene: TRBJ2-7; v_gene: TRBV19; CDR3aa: CASSIVEGGEQYF
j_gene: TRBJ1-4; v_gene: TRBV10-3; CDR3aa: CAISEGHINEKLFF